The 5 T cell receptor beta chains below all came from one sample that was sequenced in a study of beta chain features in type 1 diabetes. Study outcomes and limitations: Within each of all four CD4+ subsets, Type 1 diabetes patients had TCRB CDR3s that were moderately but significantly shorter.

As every portion of the isolated RNA was reverse transcribed, the sequencing read expressed TCRB transcripts. Sequencing used immunoSEQ multiplex PCR; TCRdb keeps in-frame clones, though not all of them. Found here are about 250,000 clones, about a tenth of them singletons; the top ten hold around 0.015%. These receptors have no known antigen. Sequenced input: naive CD4+ T cells from blood. These receptors were obtained from a man in his thirties or forties with type 1 diabetes.

This chain joins TRBV6-5 and TRBJ1-2; 7 bases match TRBD1. The CDR3 contains 12 residues. The V and J ends lost 8 bases and 2 bases, in that order; junction bases with no gene match: 2. Germline-derived CDR1 and CDR2 are MNHEY and SVGAGI. The CDR3 nucleotides read TGTGCCAGCGGGGGACAGAACTATGGCTACACCTTC. This codes for CASGGQNYGYTF.

This sequence joins TRBV5-1 and TRBJ2-5; 9 bases align to TRBD1. V trimming: 6 bases; J trimming: 4 bases; junction bases outside the gene matches: 7. Germline CDR1 reads SGHRS; CDR2 reads YFSETQ. The CDR3 spans 14 residues. CDR3 coding DNA: TGCGCCAGCACTTGGGGACAGGGCCGAGAGACCCAGTACTTC. Amino acid sequence: CASTWGQGRETQYF.

This sequence joins TRBV5-4 and TRBJ2-7; 8 nucleotides line up with TRBD1. The CDR3 is 15 amino acids. V shed 4 bases and J 4 bases; nucleotides not matched to a gene: 10. Germline V gene lookup returns CDR1 SGHNT and CDR2 YYREEE (reference sequence). The CDR3 is CASSPRTGKGYEQYF. The CDR3 nucleotides read TGTGCCAGCAGCCCTCGGACAGGGAAGGGGTACGAGCAGTACTTC.

The rearrangement joins TRBV23-1 to TRBJ1-3; perhaps TRBD1 as D (6 bases). TRBV23-1 is annotated as an ORF whose role is uncertain. This CDR3 spans 18 amino acids. Trimming left V 4 bases short and J 7 bases short, with 26 bases between. CDR3 protein: CASSPMGHGALNGNTIYF. For the CDR3, the DNA is TGCGCCAGCAGTCCAATGGGACACGGTGCCTTAAATGGGAACACCATATATTTT.

V is TRBV5-1 and J is TRBJ2-1, with D perhaps matching TRBD1 (6 bases). CDR3 length equals 13 residues. V lost 5 bases and J lost 9, with 15 bases in between. Germline V gives CDR1 SGHRS, CDR2 YFSETQ. CDR3: CASRSTGYGEQFF. CDR3 coding DNA: TGCGCCAGCAGATCGACAGGCTACGGTGAGCAGTTCTTC. Full variable domain (outside the CDR3, taken from reference TRBV5-1 and TRBJ2-1): KAGVTQTPRYLIKTRGQQVTLSCSPISGHRSVSWYQQTPGQGLQFLFEYFSETQRNKGNFPGRFSGRQFSNSRSEMNVSTLELGDSALYLCASRSTGYGEQFFGPGTRLTVL.